This T cell receptor (beta chain) emerged from a study of blood T cell repertoires in COVID-19. Study-wide background: Samples taken during acute and convalescent COVID-19 were collected in the United States, Italy and Spain. T cells, B-cell-depleted T cells, or PBMCs supplied cDNA or gDNA.

Germline V CDR1 and CDR2: SGHRS, YFSETQ. Trimming removed 1 base from V and 1 base from J; junction bases left unmatched: 7. The CDR3 sequence is 17 residues long. Under the authors' procedure: How many nucleated cells were present was estimated from reference gene primer amplification. TCRdb keeps only in-frame clones here, not all; method: immunoSEQ multiplex PCR. V, J and clone size are those of that table, while D and trimming were read from the DNA. In the table there are 150,000 to 200,000 clones, around 83% of which are singletons. This clone appeared a single time. The receptor was isolated from a woman aged 25 to 39 with active or convalescent COVID-19. Material: peripheral blood. The V gene is TRBV5-1, the J gene TRBJ2-2; 7 bases agree with TRBD1. The CDR3 nucleotides are TGCGCCAGCAGCTTGAGGTCTGGGACAGTGAACACCGGGGAGCTGTTTTTT. This translates into CASSLRSGTVNTGELFF. Variable domain in full (rest from reference TRBV5-1 and TRBJ2-2): KAGVTQTPRYLIKTRGQQVTLSCSPISGHRSVSWYQQTPGQGLQFLFEYFSETQRNKGNFPGRFSGRQFSNSRSEMNVSTLELGDSALYLCASSLRSGTVNTGELFFGEGSRLTVL.